This TCR beta chain is drawn from a study of blood T cell repertoires in COVID-19. Study-wide background: The United States, Italy and Spain supplied acute and convalescent COVID-19 samples.

This CDR3 has 16 amino acids. Germline loops: CDR1 SGHRS, CDR2 YFSETQ. The junction had 7 bases not matched to a gene; V was cut back by 4 bases and J by 2 bases. Source study methods: Reference gene primer amplification gave nucleated cell count estimates. Method: immunoSEQ multiplex PCR; TCRdb's copy keeps in-frame clones and lacks some. V and J calls and clone size are as listed in that table; D and trimming were resolved from the DNA. The table shows about 98,000 clones, with about 90% occurring only once. This TCR was sampled from a man younger than 30 with acute or convalescent COVID-19. The sample comprised peripheral blood. The chain carries TRBV5-1 and TRBJ2-2; 8 bases agree with TRBD1. CDR3 sequence (DNA): TGCGCCAGCAGCCGCCGACAGGGGAGCAACACCGGGGAGCTGTTTTTT. Amino acid sequence: CASSRRQGSNTGELFF.